This T cell receptor beta chain stems from a study of T cells in Graves' hyperthyroidism and ophthalmopathy. Graves' hyperthyroidism is called stable when ophthalmopathy does not progress within 18 months. Uncontrolled infection, other autoimmune disease, pregnancy and lactation each barred patients from inclusion. Germline CDR1 is SGHAT and CDR2 is FQNNGV. The CDR3 spans 17 residues. J lost 1 base, V lost 5 bases, and 11 bases had no gene match. This clonotype was counted ten times or more. The antigen is undetermined. Whole-study findings and limits: Most thyroid-expanded clonotypes above 0.001 were also found in blood.

It was RNA transcripts that yielded the amplified TCR beta CDR3 regions. When the TCR CDR3 underwent first-round RT-PCR, the HTBI primer set was used. TCRdb passed the multiplex PCR reads through MiXCR, listing each CDR3 protein once. There are over 300,000 distinct CDR3 sequences in the sample; about 15% occur only once, and 8% to 13% lies in the top ten. The chain uses TRBV11-2 and TRBJ2-7; 10 positions agree with TRBD1. The clonotype originates from a woman aged 55-69 years with Graves' hyperthyroidism. The sequenced sample consisted of blood. CDR3 residues: CASSLKLAGQGSYEQYF. DNA for the CDR3: TGTGCCAGCAGCCTGAAATTGGCGGGACAGGGGTCCTACGAGCAGTACTTC.